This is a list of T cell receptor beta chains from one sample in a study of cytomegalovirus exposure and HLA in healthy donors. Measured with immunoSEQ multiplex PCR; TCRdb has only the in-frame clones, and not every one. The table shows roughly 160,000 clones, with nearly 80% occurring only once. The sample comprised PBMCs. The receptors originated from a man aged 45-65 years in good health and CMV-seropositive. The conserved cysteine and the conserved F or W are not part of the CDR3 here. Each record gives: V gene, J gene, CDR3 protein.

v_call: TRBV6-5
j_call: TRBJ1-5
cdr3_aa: ASRLTGFGDQPQH

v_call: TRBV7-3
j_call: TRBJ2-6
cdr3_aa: ASSRRTGMSSGANVLT

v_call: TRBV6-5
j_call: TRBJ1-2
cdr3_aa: ASRPREDYGYT

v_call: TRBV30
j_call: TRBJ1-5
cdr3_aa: AWTLGRDVGQPQH

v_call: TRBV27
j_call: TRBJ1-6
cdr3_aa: ASSRGVGSPLH

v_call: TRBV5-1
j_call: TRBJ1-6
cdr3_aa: ASSFSPVQVPNSPLH

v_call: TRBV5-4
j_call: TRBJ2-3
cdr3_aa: ASSLAVDTQY

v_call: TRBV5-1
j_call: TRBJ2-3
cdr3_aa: ASSLDGTRSDTQY

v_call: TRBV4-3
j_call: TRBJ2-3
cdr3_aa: ASSQDAGEGDTQY

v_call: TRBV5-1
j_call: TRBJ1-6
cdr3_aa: ASSLPDRVQLGNSPLH

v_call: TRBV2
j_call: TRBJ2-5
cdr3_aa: ASSEGDRGKTQY

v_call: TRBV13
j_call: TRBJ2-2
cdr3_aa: ASSFPGLAGPTGELF

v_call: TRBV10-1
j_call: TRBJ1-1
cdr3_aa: ASRAGFNTEAF

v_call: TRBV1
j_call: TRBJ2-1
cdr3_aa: TGSELRHYNEQF

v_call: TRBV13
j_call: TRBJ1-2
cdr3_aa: ASSLVRGANYGYT

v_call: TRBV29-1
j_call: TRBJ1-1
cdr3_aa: SVRQVVTEAF

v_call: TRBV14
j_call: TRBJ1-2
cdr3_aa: ASSPAEDRVRGYT

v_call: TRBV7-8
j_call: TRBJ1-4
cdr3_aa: ASGHRGEANEKLF

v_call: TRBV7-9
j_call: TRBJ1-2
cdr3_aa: ASSLGNRAGGYT

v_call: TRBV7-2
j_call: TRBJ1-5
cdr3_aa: ASSPRQGYQPQH

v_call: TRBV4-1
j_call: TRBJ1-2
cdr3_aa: ASSQVTDYGYT

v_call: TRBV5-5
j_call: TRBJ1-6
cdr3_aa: ASSLLLGQVPSPLH

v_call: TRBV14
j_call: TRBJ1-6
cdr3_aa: ASSRLTESPLH

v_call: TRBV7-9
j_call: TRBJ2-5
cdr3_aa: ASSLAERRNQETQY